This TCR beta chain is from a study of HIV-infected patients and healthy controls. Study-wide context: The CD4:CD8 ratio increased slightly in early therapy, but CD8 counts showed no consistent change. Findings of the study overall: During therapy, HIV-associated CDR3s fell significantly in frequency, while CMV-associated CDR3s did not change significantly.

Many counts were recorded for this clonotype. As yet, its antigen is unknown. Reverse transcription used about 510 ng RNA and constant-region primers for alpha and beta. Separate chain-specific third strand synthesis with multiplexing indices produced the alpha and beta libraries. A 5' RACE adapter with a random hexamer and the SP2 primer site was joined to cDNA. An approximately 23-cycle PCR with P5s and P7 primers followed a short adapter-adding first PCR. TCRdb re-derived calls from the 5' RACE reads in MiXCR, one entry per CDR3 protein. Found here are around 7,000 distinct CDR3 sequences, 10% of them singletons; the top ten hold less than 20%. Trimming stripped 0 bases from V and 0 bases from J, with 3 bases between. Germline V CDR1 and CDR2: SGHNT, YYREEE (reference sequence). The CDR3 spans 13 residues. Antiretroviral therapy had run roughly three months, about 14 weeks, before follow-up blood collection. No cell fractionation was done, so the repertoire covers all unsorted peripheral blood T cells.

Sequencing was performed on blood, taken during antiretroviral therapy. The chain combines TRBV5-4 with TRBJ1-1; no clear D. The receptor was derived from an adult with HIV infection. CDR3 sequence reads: CASSLVLNTEAFF. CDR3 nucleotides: TGTGCCAGCAGCTTGGTGCTGAACACTGAAGCTTTCTTT.